This passage covers 17 T cell receptor beta chains from one sample sequenced in a study of tissue T cells after allogeneic stem cell transplantation. Sequenced by immunoSEQ multiplex PCR; TCRdb stores in-frame clones only, minus some. The repertoire includes more than 9,000 clones, about 65% of them detected once, and around 26% sits in the top ten. Sequencing was performed on tissue from the stomach, taken at autopsy. The receptors shown here come from a male donor aged 60 or over with lung cancer.

This clone was detected a few times. This rearrangement joins TRBV5-1 to TRBJ2-3; D perhaps matches TRBD1 (7 bases). The CDR3 is 16 amino acids. CDR1 and CDR2 from the germline V gene are SGHRS and YFSETQ. With 5 bases removed from V and 5 bases from J, the gap between germline ends came to 21 bases. The DNA of the CDR3 is TGCGCCAGCAGTTCATCAGGGGGGCCGAGGCAAGATACGCAGTATTTT. It codes for CASSSSGGPRQDTQYF.

This rearrangement joins TRBV29-1 to TRBJ2-3; 15 nucleotides match TRBD2. The CDR3 is 16 residues long. In germline, CDR1 is SQVTM, CDR2 ANQGSEA. Germline trimming cut 6 bases from V and 2 bases from J; bases unmatched to any gene: 6. DNA for the CDR3: TGCAGCGTGCCCGGGACTAGCGGGGGGTACACAGATACGCAGTATTTT. Amino acid sequence: CSVPGTSGGYTDTQYF.

V is TRBV5-1 and J is TRBJ2-1, with TRBD2 matching over 10 bases. Per the germline V gene, CDR1 is SGHRS and CDR2 is YFSETQ. V gave up 4 bases and J gave up 8 bases; unmatched junction bases: 6. This CDR3 is built from 14 residues. This chain's CDR3 is CASSSGGARDEQFF. The DNA of the CDR3 is TGCGCCAGCAGCAGCGGGGGGGCTCGGGATGAGCAGTTCTTC.

This clone turned up a few times. The rearrangement links TRBV5-1 to TRBJ1-2; 9 nucleotides agree with TRBD1. From germline, CDR1 is SGHRS and CDR2 YFSETQ. The CDR3 is 14 residues long. V shed 0 bases, J shed 8 bases, and the junction held 5 bases outside the gene matches. For the CDR3, the DNA is TGCGCCAGCAGCTTGGGGGACAGGGCGAGAGGCTACACCTTC. It is translated as CASSLGDRARGYTF. Combining the CDR3 with reference TRBV5-1 and TRBJ1-2 gives the whole variable domain KAGVTQTPRYLIKTRGQQVTLSCSPISGHRSVSWYQQTPGQGLQFLFEYFSETQRNKGNFPGRFSGRQFSNSRSEMNVSTLELGDSALYLCASSLGDRARGYTFGSGTRLTVV.

Only a few counts were recorded for this clone. V and J are TRBV5-6 and TRBJ1-1; weak D call: TRBD1 (6 bases). Germline V gives CDR1 SGHDT, CDR2 YYEEEE. Between the trimmed V and J ends, which lost 1 base and 5 bases, there was a span of 12 bases. The CDR3 has 14 amino acids. The CDR3 nucleotides are TGTGCCAGCAGCTTGAAGGACAGAAGGACTGAAGCTTTCTTT. As protein: CASSLKDRRTEAFF. The entire variable domain, with the rest obtained from reference TRBV5-6 and TRBJ1-1, is as follows: DAGVTQSPTHLIKTRGQQVTLRCSPKSGHDTVSWYQQALGQGPQFIFQYYEEEERQRGNFPDRFSGHQFPNYSSELNVNALLLGDSALYLCASSLKDRRTEAFFGQGTRLTVV.

The rearrangement uses TRBV28 and TRBJ2-3, with 8 positions matching TRBD2. Germline V gene lookup returns CDR1 MDHEN and CDR2 SYDVKM. J gave up 4 bases and V 4 bases, and 7 bases lay outside the gene matches. The CDR3 is 15 amino acids. DNA for the CDR3: TGTGCCAGCAGTTCCCCCCGGGGGGGCTCAGATACGCAGTATTTT. Its protein product is CASSSPRGGSDTQYF. The full variable domain, rest sourced from reference TRBV28 and TRBJ2-3, is DVKVTQSSRYLVKRTGEKVFLECVQDMDHENMFWYRQDPGLGLRLIYFSYDVKMKEKGDIPEGYSVSREKKERFSLILESASTNQTSMYLCASSSPRGGSDTQYFGPGTRLTVL.

The rearrangement links TRBV9 to TRBJ1-2; the match to TRBD1 covers 9 bases. Germline CDR1 and CDR2: SGDLS and YYNGEE. The CDR3 is made up of 15 amino acids. V lost 3 bases, J lost 8 bases, and 11 bases stayed unmatched. The CDR3, as DNA: TGTGCCAGCAGCGCCAGGGGACAGGGAGTCCGAGGCTACACCTTC. Its protein is CASSARGQGVRGYTF. The complete variable domain, with remaining parts taken from reference TRBV9 and TRBJ1-2, reads DSGVTQTPKHLITATGQRVTLRCSPRSGDLSVYWYQQSLDQGLQFLIQYYNGEERAKGNILERFSAQQFPDLHSELNLSSLELGDSALYFCASSARGQGVRGYTFGSGTRLTVV.

The DNA for the CDR3 is TGTGCCAGCAGTTACGTCGGCAAAAACATTCAGTACTTC. Amino acids: CASSYVGKNIQYF. This chain joins TRBV6-2 or TRBV6-3 and TRBJ2-4, with D uncertain. Trimming pared 2 bases from V and 3 bases from J, leaving 5 bases between. Germline CDR1 is MNHEY and CDR2 is SVGEGT. CDR3 length: 13 amino acids.

In its sample, this clone was seen a few times. The V and J genes are TRBV9 and TRBJ2-5, with 7 bases aligning to TRBD2. The CDR3 is made up of 16 amino acids. Looked up from germline, CDR1 is SGDLS and CDR2 is YYNGEE. J lost 2 bases, V lost 3 bases, and 10 bases had no gene match. The CDR3 DNA is TGTGCCAGCAGCGGCACCCCCGGGACTATACAAGAGACCCAGTACTTC. Its protein product is CASSGTPGTIQETQYF. Looking up the rest from reference TRBV9 and TRBJ2-5 gives the full variable domain: DSGVTQTPKHLITATGQRVTLRCSPRSGDLSVYWYQQSLDQGLQFLIQYYNGEERAKGNILERFSAQQFPDLHSELNLSSLELGDSALYFCASSGTPGTIQETQYFGPGTRLLVL.

The rearrangement uses TRBV3-1 (or the pseudogene TRBV3-2) and TRBJ2-5; 10 bases agree with TRBD2. CDR1 is LGHDT and CDR2 is YNNKEL in the germline V gene (reference sequence). CDR3 length equals 17 residues. Unmatched junction bases numbered 9, after V lost 0 bases and J lost 5 bases. The CDR3 nucleotides read TGTGCCAGCAGCCAAGACAATCTAGCGGGGGTAAGGGAGACCCAGTACTTC. This translates into CASSQDNLAGVRETQYF.

This clone was counted a few times. The chain is built from TRBV5-4 and TRBJ2-7; weak D call: TRBD2 (5 bases). This CDR3 region has 14 residues. The germline CDR1 and CDR2 sequences are SGHNT and YYREEE (reference sequence). V was trimmed by 4 bases and J by 1 base, leaving 12 bases between them. The CDR3 sequence is CASSPDGGSYEQYF. The CDR3 DNA sequence: TGTGCCAGCAGCCCGGACGGAGGATCCTACGAGCAGTACTTC.

This clone appeared once. The chain links TRBV11-2 to TRBJ2-5; D is uncertain. This CDR3 is built from 12 residues. Germline V gene lookup returns CDR1 SGHAT and CDR2 FQNNGV. The V end lost 5 bases, the J end lost 3 bases, and 7 bases lay between the germline ends. The CDR3 nucleotides are TGTGCCAGCAGCCAGTGGGAAGAGACCCAGTACTTC. Residues: CASSQWEETQYF.

The rearrangement links TRBV6-2 or TRBV6-3 to TRBJ2-7; D is undetermined. Trimming cost V 6 bases and J 2 bases, with 20 bases left between them. The CDR3 is 16 amino acids. CDR1 and CDR2 (germline): MNHEY, SVGEGT. CDR3 sequence reads: CASSHGWQRTPYEQYF. The CDR3 DNA reads as TGTGCCAGCAGCCACGGGTGGCAGCGAACTCCCTACGAGCAGTACTTC.

J is TRBJ1-2 and V is TRBV25-1; TRBD1 might be the D (5 bases). The V gene lost 5 bases and the J gene lost 7 bases, with 14 bases spanning the gap. Germline-derived CDR1 and CDR2 are MGHDK and SYGVNS. The CDR3 contains 13 residues. This CDR3 is CASSNRRGSGYTF. The DNA of the CDR3 is TGTGCCAGCAGTAACAGGAGGGGTAGTGGCTACACCTTC.

The chain carries TRBV6-5 and TRBJ1-2; D remains ambiguous. CDR3 size: 16 residues. CDR1 MNHEY and CDR2 SVGAGI come from the germline V gene. The ends were cut back, 2 bases at V and 0 bases at J, with 13 bases in the middle. CDR3 residues: CASSYPPGSSNYGYTF. The CDR3 bases are TGTGCCAGCAGTTACCCTCCCGGGAGCTCTAACTATGGCTACACCTTC.

V usage is TRBV6-2 or TRBV6-3 and J usage is TRBJ2-4; D is uncertain. This CDR3 region has 14 residues. The ends were cut back, 4 bases at V and 1 base at J, with 8 bases in the middle. CDR1 is MNHEY and CDR2 is SVGEGT in the germline V gene. DNA of the CDR3: TGTGCCAGCAGTTGGGGTATCGCCAAAAACATTCAGTACTTC. As protein: CASSWGIAKNIQYF.

The chain combines TRBV10-2 with TRBJ2-3, with 9 bases matching TRBD2. The CDR3 has 20 amino acids. J lost 3 bases, V lost 0 bases, and 16 bases had no gene match. Germline V gene sequence: CDR1 WSHSY, CDR2 SAAADI. DNA of the CDR3: TGCGCCAGCAGTGAGTCATCGATGGCGGGGGGGGCCCGGTGTACAGATACGCAGTATTTT. Amino acid sequence: CASSESSMAGGARCTDTQYF.